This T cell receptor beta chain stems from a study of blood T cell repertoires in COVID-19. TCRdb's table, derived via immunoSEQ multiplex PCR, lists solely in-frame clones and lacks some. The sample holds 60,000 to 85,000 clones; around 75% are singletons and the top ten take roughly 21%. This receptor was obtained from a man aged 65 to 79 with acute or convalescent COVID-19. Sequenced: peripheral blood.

CDR3 DNA sequence: TGTGCCACCAGTGGGCAGGGGCTAGAGACCCAGTACTTC. This codes for CATSGQGLETQYF. The chain links TRBV24-1 to TRBJ2-5, with D perhaps matching TRBD1 (6 bases). Germline V gives CDR1 KGHDR, CDR2 SFDVKD. The CDR3 length is 13 residues. V lost 5 bases, J lost 4 bases, and 10 bases lay in between.